This T cell receptor beta chain was obtained from a study of CD8 T cells in Susac syndrome. TCR beta sequencing was performed on blood CD8+ and CD4+ T cells. Controls were healthy donors chosen to match patients in age and sex. TEMRA cells were FACS-enriched, and CD8+ and CD4+ T cells were isolated negatively. V was pared by 4 bases and J by 4 bases, with 6 bases of the junction left unmatched. The CDR3 totals 16 residues. Germline-derived CDR1 and CDR2 are SEHNR and FQNEAQ (reference sequence). Random hexamers were used to reverse transcribe the RNA input (about 0.5 to 1 ug). TCR beta CDR3 was amplified by immunoSEQ multiplex PCR. This amplification extended across 54 Vbeta and 13 Jbeta segments. TCRdb redid the calling of the immunoSEQ multiplex PCR reads with MiXCR, one entry per CDR3 protein. The sample shows 90,000 to 150,000 distinct CDR3 sequences, around 90% of them seen only once.

The chain carries TRBV7-9 and TRBJ2-2; 10 nucleotides agree with TRBD1. The sequence was collected from a human donor in good health. The sequencing input was CD8+ T cells from PBMCs. The CDR3 nucleotides are TGTGCCAGCAGCTCGGAGGGGACAGGGGTCACCGGGGAGCTGTTTTTT. Its protein product is CASSSEGTGVTGELFF.